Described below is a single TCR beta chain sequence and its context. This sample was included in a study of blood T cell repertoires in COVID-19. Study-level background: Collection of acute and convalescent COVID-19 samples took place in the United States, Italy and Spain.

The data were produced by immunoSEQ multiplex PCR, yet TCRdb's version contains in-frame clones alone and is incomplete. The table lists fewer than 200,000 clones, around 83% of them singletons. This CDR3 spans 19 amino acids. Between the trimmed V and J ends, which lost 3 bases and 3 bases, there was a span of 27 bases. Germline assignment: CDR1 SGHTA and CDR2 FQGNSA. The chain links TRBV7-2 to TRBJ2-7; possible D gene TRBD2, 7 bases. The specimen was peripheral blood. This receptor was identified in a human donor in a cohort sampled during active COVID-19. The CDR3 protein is CASSFSPGGFPSVGYEQYF. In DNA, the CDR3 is TGTGCCAGCAGCTTCTCCCCGGGGGGCTTCCCCAGTGTCGGCTACGAGCAGTACTTC.